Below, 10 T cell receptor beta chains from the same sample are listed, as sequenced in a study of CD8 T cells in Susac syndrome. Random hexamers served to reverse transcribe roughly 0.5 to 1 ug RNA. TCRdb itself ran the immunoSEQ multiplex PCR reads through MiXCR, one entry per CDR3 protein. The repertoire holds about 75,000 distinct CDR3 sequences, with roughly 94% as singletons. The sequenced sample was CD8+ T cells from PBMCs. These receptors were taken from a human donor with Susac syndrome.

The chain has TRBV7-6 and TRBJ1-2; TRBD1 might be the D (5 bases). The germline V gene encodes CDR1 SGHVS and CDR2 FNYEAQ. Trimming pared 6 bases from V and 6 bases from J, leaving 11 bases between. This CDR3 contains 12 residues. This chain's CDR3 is CASSSRGDGYTF. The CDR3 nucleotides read TGTGCCAGCAGTTCTCGGGGGGATGGCTACACCTTC.

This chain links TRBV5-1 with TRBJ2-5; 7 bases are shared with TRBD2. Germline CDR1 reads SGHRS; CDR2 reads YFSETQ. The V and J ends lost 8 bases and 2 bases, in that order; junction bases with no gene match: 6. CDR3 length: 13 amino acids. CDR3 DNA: TGCGCCAGGGGGGGGTTCCATCAAGAGACCCAGTACTTC. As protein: CARGGFHQETQYF.

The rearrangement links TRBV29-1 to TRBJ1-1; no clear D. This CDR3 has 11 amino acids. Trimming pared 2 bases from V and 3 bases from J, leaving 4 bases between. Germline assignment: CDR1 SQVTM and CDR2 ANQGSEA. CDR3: CSVETYTEAFF. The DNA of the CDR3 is TGCAGCGTTGAAACTTACACTGAAGCTTTCTTT.

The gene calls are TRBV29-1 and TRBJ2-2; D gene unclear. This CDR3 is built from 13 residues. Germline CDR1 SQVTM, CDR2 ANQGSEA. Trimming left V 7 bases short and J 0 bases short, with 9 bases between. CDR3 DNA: TGCAGCGGATGGAGTTCGAACACCGGGGAGCTGTTTTTT. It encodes CSGWSSNTGELFF.

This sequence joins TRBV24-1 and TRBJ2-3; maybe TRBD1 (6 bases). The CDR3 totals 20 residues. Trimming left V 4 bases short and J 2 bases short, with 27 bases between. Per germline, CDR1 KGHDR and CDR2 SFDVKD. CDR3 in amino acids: CATSDPSRGLNQGPTDTQYF. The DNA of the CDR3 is TGTGCCACCAGTGACCCTAGTCGAGGGCTTAACCAGGGGCCCACAGATACGCAGTATTTT.

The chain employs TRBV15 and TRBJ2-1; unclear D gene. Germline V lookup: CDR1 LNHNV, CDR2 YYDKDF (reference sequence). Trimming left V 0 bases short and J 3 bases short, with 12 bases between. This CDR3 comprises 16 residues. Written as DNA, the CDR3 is TGTGCCACCAGCAGAGATAGTTGGGGAAACTACAATGAGCAGTTCTTC. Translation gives CATSRDSWGNYNEQFF.

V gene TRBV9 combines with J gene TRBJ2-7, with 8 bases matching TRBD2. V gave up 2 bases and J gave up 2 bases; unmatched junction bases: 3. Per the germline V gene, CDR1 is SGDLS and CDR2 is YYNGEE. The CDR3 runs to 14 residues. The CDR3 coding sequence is TGTGCCAGCAGCGTCCGCGGGGGGACCTACGAGCAGTACTTC. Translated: CASSVRGGTYEQYF.

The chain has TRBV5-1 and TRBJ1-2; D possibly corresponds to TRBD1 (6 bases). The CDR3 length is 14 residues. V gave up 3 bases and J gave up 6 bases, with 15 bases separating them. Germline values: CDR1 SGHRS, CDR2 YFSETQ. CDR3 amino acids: CASSYDTGRDGYTF. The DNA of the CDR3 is TGCGCCAGCAGCTACGACACAGGGAGGGATGGCTACACCTTC.

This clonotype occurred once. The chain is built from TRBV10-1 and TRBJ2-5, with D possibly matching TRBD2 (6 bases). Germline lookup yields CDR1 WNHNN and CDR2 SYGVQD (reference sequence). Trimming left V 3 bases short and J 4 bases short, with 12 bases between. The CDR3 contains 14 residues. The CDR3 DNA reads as TGCGCCAGCAGTGATGACCAGGGAGGAGAGACCCAGTACTTC. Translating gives CASSDDQGGETQYF.

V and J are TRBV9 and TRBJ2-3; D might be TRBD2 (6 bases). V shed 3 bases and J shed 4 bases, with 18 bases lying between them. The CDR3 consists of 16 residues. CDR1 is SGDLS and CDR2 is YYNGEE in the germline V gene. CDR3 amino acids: CASSAFGGYAPDTQYF. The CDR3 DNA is TGTGCCAGCAGCGCATTCGGAGGGTATGCCCCAGATACGCAGTATTTT.